This T cell receptor beta chain was identified during a study of T cells in Graves' hyperthyroidism and ophthalmopathy. In regard to this clonotype: Antigen specificity is unknown.

This CDR3 has 16 amino acids. V gave up 2 bases and J gave up 5 bases; unmatched junction bases: 9. Germline values: CDR1 MNHEY, CDR2 SVGEGT. RNA transcripts gave rise to amplified TCR beta CDR3 regions. HTBI primers were employed in a first-round RT-PCR of the TCR CDR3. TCRdb passed the multiplex PCR reads through MiXCR, listing each CDR3 protein once. The data hold 500,000 or so distinct CDR3 sequences, with roughly a sixth observed a single time. General study points: Most clonotypes expanded in thyroid above 0.001 were likewise present in blood.

Input material: blood. The TCR sequence derives from a woman in her late teens or twenties with Graves' ophthalmopathy. This chain uses TRBV6-2 or TRBV6-3 with TRBJ2-5; 9 bases map to TRBD2. The CDR3 reads CASSYGGGGGGETQYF. CDR3 DNA sequence: TGTGCCAGCAGTTACGGGGGCGGGGGGGGCGGGGAGACCCAGTACTTC.